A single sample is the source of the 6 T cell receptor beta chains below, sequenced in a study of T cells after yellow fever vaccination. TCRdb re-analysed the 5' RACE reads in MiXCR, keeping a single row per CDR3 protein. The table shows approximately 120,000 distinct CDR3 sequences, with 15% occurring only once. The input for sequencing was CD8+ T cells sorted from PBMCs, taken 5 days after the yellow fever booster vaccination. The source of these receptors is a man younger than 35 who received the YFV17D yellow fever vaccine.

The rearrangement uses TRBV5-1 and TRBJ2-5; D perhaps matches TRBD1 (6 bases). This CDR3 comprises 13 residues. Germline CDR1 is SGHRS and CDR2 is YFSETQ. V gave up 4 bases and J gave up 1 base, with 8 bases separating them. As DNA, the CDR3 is TGCGCCAGCAGCCGGACAGTCCAAGAGACCCAGTACTTC. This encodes CASSRTVQETQYF. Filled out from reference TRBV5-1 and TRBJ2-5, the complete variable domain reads KAGVTQTPRYLIKTRGQQVTLSCSPISGHRSVSWYQQTPGQGLQFLFEYFSETQRNKGNFPGRFSGRQFSNSRSEMNVSTLELGDSALYLCASSRTVQETQYFGPGTRLLVL.

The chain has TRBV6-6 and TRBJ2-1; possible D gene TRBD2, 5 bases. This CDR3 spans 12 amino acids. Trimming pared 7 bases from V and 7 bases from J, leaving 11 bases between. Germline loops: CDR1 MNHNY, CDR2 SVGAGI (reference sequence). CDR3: CASTLTGNEQFF. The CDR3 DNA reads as TGTGCCAGCACCCTGACGGGGAATGAGCAGTTCTTC.

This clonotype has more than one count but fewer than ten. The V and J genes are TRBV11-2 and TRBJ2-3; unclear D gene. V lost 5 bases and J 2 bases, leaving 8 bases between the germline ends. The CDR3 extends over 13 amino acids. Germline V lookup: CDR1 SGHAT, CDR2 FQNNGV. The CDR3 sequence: CASSPENTDTQYF. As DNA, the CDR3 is TGTGCCAGCAGCCCCGAGAACACAGATACGCAGTATTTT.

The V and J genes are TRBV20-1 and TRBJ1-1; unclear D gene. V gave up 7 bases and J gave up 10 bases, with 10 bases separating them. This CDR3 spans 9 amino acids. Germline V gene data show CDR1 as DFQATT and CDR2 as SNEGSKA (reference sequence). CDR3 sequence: CSVRRGAFF. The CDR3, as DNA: TGCAGTGTGCGGCGGGGAGCTTTCTTT.

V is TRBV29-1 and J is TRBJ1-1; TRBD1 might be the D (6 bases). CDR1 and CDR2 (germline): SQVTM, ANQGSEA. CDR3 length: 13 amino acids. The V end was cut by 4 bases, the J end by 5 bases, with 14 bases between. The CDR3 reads CSVAGTSGTEAFF. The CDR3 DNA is TGCAGCGTTGCCGGGACATCTGGTACTGAAGCTTTCTTT.

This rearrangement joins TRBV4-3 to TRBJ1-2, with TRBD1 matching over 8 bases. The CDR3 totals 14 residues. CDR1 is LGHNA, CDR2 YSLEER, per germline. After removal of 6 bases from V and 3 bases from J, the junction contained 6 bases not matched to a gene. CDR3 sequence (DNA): TGCGCCAGCAGACCCGACAGGGGTGACTATGGCTACACCTTC. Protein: CASRPDRGDYGYTF.